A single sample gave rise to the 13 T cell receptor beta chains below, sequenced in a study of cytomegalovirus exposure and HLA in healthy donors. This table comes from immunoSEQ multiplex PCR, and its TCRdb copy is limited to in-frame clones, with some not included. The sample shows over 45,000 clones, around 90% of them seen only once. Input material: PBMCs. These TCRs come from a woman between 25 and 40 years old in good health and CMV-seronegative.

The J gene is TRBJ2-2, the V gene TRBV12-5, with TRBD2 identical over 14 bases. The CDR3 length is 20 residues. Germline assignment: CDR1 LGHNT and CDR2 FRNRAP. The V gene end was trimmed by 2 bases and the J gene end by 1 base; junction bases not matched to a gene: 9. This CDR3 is CASGLLIPGTSGRNTGELFF. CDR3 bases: TGTGCTAGTGGTTTGTTAATACCCGGGACTAGCGGGAGGAACACCGGGGAGCTGTTTTTT.

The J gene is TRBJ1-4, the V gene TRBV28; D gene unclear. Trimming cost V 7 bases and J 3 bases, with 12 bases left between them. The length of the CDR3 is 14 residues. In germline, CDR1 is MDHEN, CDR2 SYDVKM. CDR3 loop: CASTFGGPNEKLFF. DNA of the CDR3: TGTGCCAGCACCTTCGGCGGCCCTAATGAAAAACTGTTTTTT.

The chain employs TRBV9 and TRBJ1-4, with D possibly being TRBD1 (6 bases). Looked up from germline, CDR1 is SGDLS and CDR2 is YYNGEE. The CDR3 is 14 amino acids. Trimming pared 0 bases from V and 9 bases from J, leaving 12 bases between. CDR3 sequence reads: CASSVDYGTKKLFF. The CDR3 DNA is TGTGCCAGCAGCGTAGACTATGGGACAAAAAAACTGTTTTTT.

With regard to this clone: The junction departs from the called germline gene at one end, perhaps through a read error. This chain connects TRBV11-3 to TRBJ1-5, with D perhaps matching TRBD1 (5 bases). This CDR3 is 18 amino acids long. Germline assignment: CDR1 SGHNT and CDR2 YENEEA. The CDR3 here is CASSLARQGTYSNQPQHF. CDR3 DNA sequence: TGCGCCAGCAGCTTAGCACGCCAGGGCACCTATAGCAATCAGCCCCAGCATTTT.

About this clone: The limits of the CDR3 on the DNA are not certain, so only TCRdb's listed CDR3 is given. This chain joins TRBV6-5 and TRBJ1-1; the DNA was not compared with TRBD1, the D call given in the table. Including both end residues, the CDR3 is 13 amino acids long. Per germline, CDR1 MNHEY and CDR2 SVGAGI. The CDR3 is CASSYSVGRGTFF.

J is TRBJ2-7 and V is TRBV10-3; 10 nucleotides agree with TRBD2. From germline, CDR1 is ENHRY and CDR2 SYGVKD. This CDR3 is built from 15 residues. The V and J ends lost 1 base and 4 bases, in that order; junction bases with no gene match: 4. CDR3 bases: TGTGCCATCAGTGAGTGGGGTAGCGGGAGGTACGAGCAGTACTTC. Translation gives CAISEWGSGRYEQYF.

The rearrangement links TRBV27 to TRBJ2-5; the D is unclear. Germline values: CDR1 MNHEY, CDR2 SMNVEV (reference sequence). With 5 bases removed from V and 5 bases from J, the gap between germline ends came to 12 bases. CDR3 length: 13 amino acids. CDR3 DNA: TGTGCCAGCAGTAAGCGCTCGATGGAGACCCAGTACTTC. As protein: CASSKRSMETQYF.

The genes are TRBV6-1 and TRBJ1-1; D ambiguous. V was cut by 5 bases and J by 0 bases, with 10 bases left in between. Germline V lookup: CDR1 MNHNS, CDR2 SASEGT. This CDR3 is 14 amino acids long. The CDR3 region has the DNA TGTGCCAGCAGTTCGACAAGGATGAACACTGAAGCTTTCTTT. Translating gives CASSSTRMNTEAFF.

The CDR3: CASRGADTQYF. The CDR3 region has the DNA TGTGCCAGCAGGGGGGCGGATACGCAGTATTTT. The V call is TRBV7-8, the J call TRBJ2-3, with D possibly TRBD1 on 6 matching bases. Trimming shortened V by 6 bases and J by 6 bases, and 7 bases separated the two germline ends. The CDR3 length is 11 residues. Germline V gives CDR1 SGHVS, CDR2 FQNEAQ.

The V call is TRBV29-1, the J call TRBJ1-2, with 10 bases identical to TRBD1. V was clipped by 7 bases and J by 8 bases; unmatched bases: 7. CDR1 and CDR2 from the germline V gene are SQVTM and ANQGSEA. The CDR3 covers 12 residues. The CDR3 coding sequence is TGCAGCGCATTCTTGGACAGGGGGGGCTACACCTTC. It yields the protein CSAFLDRGGYTF. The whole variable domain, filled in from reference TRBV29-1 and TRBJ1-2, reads SAVISQKPSRDICQRGTSLTIQCQVDSQVTMMFWYRQQPGQSLTLIATANQGSEATYESGFVIDKFPISRPNLTFSTLTVSNMSPEDSSIYLCSAFLDRGGYTFGSGTRLTVV.

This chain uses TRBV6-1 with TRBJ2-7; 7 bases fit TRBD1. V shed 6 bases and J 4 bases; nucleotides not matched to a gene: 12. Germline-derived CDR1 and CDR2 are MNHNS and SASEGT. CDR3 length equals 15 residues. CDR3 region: CASRPGQLNLYEQYF. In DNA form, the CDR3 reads TGTGCCAGCAGGCCGGGACAGTTAAATCTTTACGAGCAGTACTTC.

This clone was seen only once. The CDR3 nucleotides read TGTGCCAGCAGTGGCGGGAGTTCGCCCTACGAGCAGTACTTC. It codes for CASSGGSSPYEQYF. The chain links TRBV2 to TRBJ2-7; 7 bases line up with TRBD2. J lost 2 bases, V lost 4 bases, and 5 bases had no gene match. The CDR3 is 14 amino acids. The V gene's germline CDR1 is SNHLY and CDR2 FYNNEI.

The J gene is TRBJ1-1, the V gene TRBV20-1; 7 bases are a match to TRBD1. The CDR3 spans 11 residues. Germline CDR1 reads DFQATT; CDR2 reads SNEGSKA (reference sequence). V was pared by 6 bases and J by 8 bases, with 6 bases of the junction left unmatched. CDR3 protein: CSAITGVEAFF. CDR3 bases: TGCAGTGCCATAACAGGGGTAGAAGCTTTCTTT.